The 31 T cell receptor beta chains below come from one sample, sequenced in a study of cytomegalovirus exposure and HLA in healthy donors. With 60 Vbeta and 13 Jbeta primers, the PCR was carried out. Clones were read by immunoSEQ multiplex PCR, and TCRdb kept only the in-frame ones, dropping some. The data show about 160,000 clones, around 80% seen once. The material sequenced was PBMCs. These receptors all stem from a woman aged 40 to 55 in good health and CMV-seronegative.

The chain couples TRBV5-1 to TRBJ1-6, with 10 bases fitting TRBD1. Germline lookup yields CDR1 SGHRS and CDR2 YFSETQ. CDR3 length equals 14 residues. V was pared by 6 bases and J by 9 bases, with 6 bases of the junction left unmatched. The CDR3 loop reads CASTPGTGVSPLHF. As DNA, the CDR3 is TGCGCCAGCACTCCCGGGACAGGGGTTTCACCCCTCCACTTT.

The chain uses TRBV7-8 and TRBJ1-1, with TRBD1 as a possible D gene (6 bases). CDR3 length equals 15 residues. Trimming left V 3 bases short and J 3 bases short, with 14 bases between. Germline CDR1 and CDR2: SGHVS and FQNEAQ. The CDR3 loop is CASSFASGGDTEAFF. In DNA form, the CDR3 reads TGTGCCAGCAGCTTTGCCTCGGGGGGCGACACTGAAGCTTTCTTT.

This rearrangement joins TRBV2 to TRBJ2-7; 9 positions match TRBD2. Germline CDR1 SNHLY, CDR2 FYNNEI. V lost 1 base to trimming and J lost 7 bases; unmatched junction nucleotides: 5. The CDR3 has 14 residues. CDR3 sequence (DNA): TGTGCCAGCAGTGAAGAGGGACTAGCAAGTGAGCAGTACTTC. Protein product: CASSEEGLASEQYF.

The chain couples TRBV5-1 to TRBJ2-1, with 14 bases identical to TRBD2. Germline CDR1 SGHRS, CDR2 YFSETQ. J lost 6 bases, V lost 4 bases, and 3 bases had no gene match. This CDR3 comprises 15 residues. The CDR3 loop reads CASSGGTSGSNEQFF. Here the CDR3 DNA reads TGCGCCAGCAGCGGAGGGACTAGCGGGAGCAATGAGCAGTTCTTC.

V and J are TRBV7-9 and TRBJ2-1; 13 nucleotides match TRBD2. The CDR3 extends over 18 amino acids. Trimming removed 3 bases from V and 4 bases from J; junction bases left unmatched: 9. Germline CDR1 and CDR2: SEHNR and FQNEAQ (reference sequence). This CDR3 reads CASSFSPLAGGGYNEQFF. CDR3 sequence (DNA): TGTGCCAGCAGCTTTTCCCCACTAGCGGGAGGGGGATACAATGAGCAGTTCTTC.

V is TRBV5-1 and J is TRBJ2-3; TRBD1 matches 7 bases. The length of the CDR3 is 14 residues. V was clipped by 2 bases and J by 4 bases; unmatched bases: 4. Germline CDR1 and CDR2: SGHRS and YFSETQ. The CDR3 DNA follows: TGCGCCAGCAGCTTAGGACAGGCAGCAGATACGCAGTATTTT. Protein: CASSLGQAADTQYF. Filled out from reference TRBV5-1 and TRBJ2-3, the complete variable domain reads KAGVTQTPRYLIKTRGQQVTLSCSPISGHRSVSWYQQTPGQGLQFLFEYFSETQRNKGNFPGRFSGRQFSNSRSEMNVSTLELGDSALYLCASSLGQAADTQYFGPGTRLTVL.

CDR3 amino acids: CASSSGLAGRNEQFF. In DNA form, the CDR3 reads TGCGCCAGCAGCTCGGGACTAGCGGGTAGAAATGAGCAGTTCTTC. The chain uses TRBV5-1 and TRBJ2-1, with 12 bases fitting TRBD2. V dropped 3 bases and J dropped 7; count of bases not matched to a gene: 5. In germline, CDR1 is SGHRS, CDR2 YFSETQ. CDR3 size: 15 residues.

The CDR3 DNA follows: TGTGCCACCAGCAGACTCCGGACTCTGAGCTCCTACAATGAGCAGTTCTTC. Its translation is CATSRLRTLSSYNEQFF. The chain combines TRBV15 with TRBJ2-1; D might be TRBD2 (5 bases). Per the germline V gene, CDR1 is LNHNV and CDR2 is YYDKDF (reference sequence). The V gene lost 2 bases and the J gene lost 0 bases, with 14 bases spanning the gap. The CDR3 has 17 residues.

V is TRBV28 and J is TRBJ2-1, with TRBD2 matching over 10 bases. After removal of 7 bases from V and 15 bases from J, the junction contained 12 bases not matched to a gene. The CDR3 covers 13 residues. Germline CDR1 reads MDHEN; CDR2 reads SYDVKM. CDR3 sequence: CASTRASGRGRFF. In DNA, the CDR3 is TGTGCCAGCACCCGGGCGAGCGGGAGGGGAAGGTTCTTC.

This clone has a single count. The chain employs TRBV5-4 and TRBJ2-1, with 10 bases lining up with TRBD2. CDR3 length: 16 amino acids. Germline V gene lookup returns CDR1 SGHNT and CDR2 YYREEE (reference sequence). With 4 bases clipped from V and 7 bases from J, the junction kept 11 bases outside the gene matches. The CDR3 is CASSHELAGAENEQFF. In DNA form, the CDR3 reads TGTGCCAGCAGCCACGAGCTAGCGGGGGCAGAGAATGAGCAGTTCTTC.

This rearrangement joins TRBV19 to TRBJ2-1, with D maybe TRBD2 (5 bases). With 6 bases removed from V and 1 base from J, the gap between germline ends came to 10 bases. There are 14 residues in the CDR3. The germline gives CDR1 LNHDA, CDR2 SQIVND (reference sequence). As DNA, the CDR3 is TGTGCCAGTAGCTCGGGGATGTCCTACAATGAGCAGTTCTTC. It specifies CASSSGMSYNEQFF.

This chain links TRBV7-3 with TRBJ2-6; no firm D call. In germline, CDR1 is SGHTA, CDR2 FQGTGA. The ends were cut back, 5 bases at V and 4 bases at J, with 9 bases in the middle. The CDR3 is 14 residues long. The CDR3, as DNA: TGTGCCAGCAGCCCAGGCTCCGGGGCCAACGTCCTGACTTTC. Translating it yields CASSPGSGANVLTF.

The chain uses TRBV9 and TRBJ2-1, with D perhaps TRBD1 (6 bases). In germline, CDR1 is SGDLS, CDR2 YYNGEE. The CDR3 runs to 12 residues. Deletions cut 4 bases from V and 10 bases from J, with 12 bases between. CDR3 nucleotides: TGTGCCAGCAGCTTACAGGACAGCGAGCAGTTCTTC. Translated: CASSLQDSEQFF.

This chain joins TRBV5-1 and TRBJ2-1, with TRBD1 as a possible D gene (6 bases). This CDR3 is built from 14 residues. CDR1 and CDR2 (germline): SGHRS, YFSETQ. Trimming took off 4 bases at V and 5 bases at J, with 13 bases between the two ends. The DNA for the CDR3 is TGCGCCAGCAGCCATGGGACACCTGACAATGAGCAGTTCTTC. It codes for CASSHGTPDNEQFF.

As to this clone: A read error may produce the germline difference seen at one junction end. The chain recombines TRBV11-3 with TRBJ2-1, with 8 bases lining up with TRBD2. CDR1 and CDR2 from the germline V gene are SGHNT and YENEEA. The CDR3 has 13 amino acids. CDR3 DNA sequence: TGTGCCAGCAGCTTAGATGTAGCGGGACCGCCAATCTTC. Protein: CASSLDVAGPPIF.

The chain uses TRBV4-2 and TRBJ2-3; 7 nucleotides agree with TRBD2. This CDR3 has 15 amino acids. Per the germline V gene, CDR1 is LGHNA and CDR2 is YNFKEQ. The junction had 6 bases not matched to a gene; V was cut back by 4 bases and J by 2 bases. The CDR3 protein is CASSPSSGTTDTQYF. The CDR3 DNA is TGTGCCAGCAGCCCTTCTAGCGGTACCACAGATACGCAGTATTTT.

This clone was seen once. The chain uses TRBV19 and TRBJ1-5; unclear D gene. V was cut by 0 bases and J by 7 bases, with 10 bases left in between. The germline CDR1 and CDR2 sequences are LNHDA and SQIVND (reference sequence). This CDR3 contains 14 residues. CDR3 bases: TGTGCCAGTAGTATAGACAATCGAGGACAGCCCCAGCATTTT. This codes for CASSIDNRGQPQHF.

As for this clone: Other DNA sequences in the sample encode the same CDR3. V usage is TRBV2 and J usage is TRBJ1-5, with a weak D call TRBD1 (5 bases). Germline loops: CDR1 SNHLY, CDR2 FYNNEI. CDR3 length: 14 residues. V was shortened by 7 bases and J by 2 bases, with 12 bases between the two germline ends. CDR3 protein: CASKGIVGNQPQHF. The CDR3 region has the DNA TGTGCCAGCAAGGGGATAGTTGGCAATCAGCCCCAGCATTTT. The variable domain in full, with the rest retrieved from reference TRBV2 and TRBJ1-5, is EPEVTQTPSHQVTQMGQEVILRCVPISNHLYFYWYRQILGQKVEFLVSFYNNEISEKSEIFDDQFSVERPDGSNFTLKIRSTKLEDSAMYFCASKGIVGNQPQHFGDGTRLSIL.

The chain is built from TRBV19 and TRBJ2-7, with TRBD1 matching 8 bases. Germline V lookup: CDR1 LNHDA, CDR2 SQIVND (reference sequence). There are 13 residues in the CDR3. V lost 8 bases to trimming and J lost 2 bases; unmatched junction nucleotides: 5. DNA of the CDR3: TGTGCCAGTCCGGCAGGGGGCCCCTACGAGCAGTACTTC. As protein: CASPAGGPYEQYF. The full variable domain, with the rest looked up from reference TRBV19 and TRBJ2-7, is DGGITQSPKYLFRKEGQNVTLSCEQNLNHDAMYWYRQDPGQGLRLIYYSQIVNDFQKGDIAEGYSVSREKKESFPLTVTSAQKNPTAFYLCASPAGGPYEQYFGPGTRLTVT.

The sample holds a few counts of this clone. The chain has TRBV5-1 and TRBJ1-5; perhaps TRBD1 as D (6 bases). The germline V and J ends were trimmed by 2 bases and 4 bases, with 10 bases remaining between them. The germline V gene encodes CDR1 SGHRS and CDR2 YFSETQ. The CDR3 is 14 amino acids. The CDR3 is CASSLGGVNQPQHF. The CDR3, as DNA: TGCGCCAGCAGCTTAGGGGGAGTAAATCAGCCCCAGCATTTT.

V is TRBV5-1 and J is TRBJ2-5; 8 bases are a match to TRBD1. This CDR3 contains 14 residues. Unmatched junction bases numbered 4, after V lost 0 bases and J lost 6 bases. CDR1 and CDR2 (germline): SGHRS, YFSETQ. CDR3 region: CASSLGTGQKTQYF. Written as DNA, the CDR3 is TGCGCCAGCAGCTTGGGGACAGGGCAAAAGACCCAGTACTTC.

Only a few counts were recorded for this clone. V and J are TRBV5-1 and TRBJ2-7; the D gene is possibly TRBD1 (6 bases). The CDR3 is made up of 13 amino acids. With 1 base removed from V and 2 bases from J, the gap between germline ends came to 7 bases. Germline V gene lookup returns CDR1 SGHRS and CDR2 YFSETQ. The DNA of the CDR3 is TGCGCCAGCAGCTTGACAGGGACCTACGAGCAGTACTTC. Its translation: CASSLTGTYEQYF.

V gene TRBV11-3 combines with J gene TRBJ2-2; 7 bases are a match to TRBD2. Trimming took 9 bases from V and 6 from J; bases not matched to a gene: 13. Germline V gives CDR1 SGHNT, CDR2 YENEEA. The CDR3 has 15 residues. Written as DNA, the CDR3 is TGTGCCAGTAATGGGGCAGGGAGGGTCGCCGGGGAGCTGTTTTTT. This codes for CASNGAGRVAGELFF.

This clone has a handful of counts. This chain links TRBV7-3 with TRBJ1-1; TRBD1 matches at 7 bases. The CDR3 length is 17 residues. With 2 bases clipped from V and 3 bases from J, the junction kept 12 bases outside the gene matches. Germline CDR1 reads SGHTA; CDR2 reads FQGTGA. The CDR3 bases are TGTGCCAGCAGCTTAGAGTTTCGGAACAGGGGTGACACTGAAGCTTTCTTT. Its protein product is CASSLEFRNRGDTEAFF.

In this sample, this clone turned up once. This sequence joins TRBV19 and TRBJ2-5, with TRBD1 matching over 10 bases. The CDR3 has 15 amino acids. V shed 9 bases, J shed 1 base, and the junction held 8 bases outside the gene matches. CDR1 and CDR2 from the germline V gene are LNHDA and SQIVND (reference sequence). The CDR3 sequence is CASSWTGGAQETQYF. CDR3 nucleotide sequence: TGTGCCAGCAGCTGGACAGGGGGAGCCCAAGAGACCCAGTACTTC.

The rearrangement uses TRBV5-4 and TRBJ2-5; weak D call: TRBD1 (6 bases). V was trimmed by 2 bases and J by 5 bases, leaving 16 bases between them. This CDR3 is 15 amino acids long. Germline V gives CDR1 SGHNT, CDR2 YYREEE (reference sequence). CDR3 sequence: CASSLAETGRETQYF. The DNA of the CDR3 is TGTGCCAGCAGCTTAGCCGAGACAGGTCGGGAGACCCAGTACTTC. The full variable domain, rest sourced from reference TRBV5-4 and TRBJ2-5, is ETGVTQSPTHLIKTRGQQVTLRCSSQSGHNTVSWYQQALGQGPQFIFQYYREEENGRGNFPPRFSGLQFPNYSSELNVNALELDDSALYLCASSLAETGRETQYFGPGTRLLVL.

This clone appeared once. The identical CDR3 is also encoded by other nucleotide sequences in the sample. The chain employs TRBV9 and TRBJ2-3; 7 bases match TRBD2. The V gene's germline CDR1 is SGDLS and CDR2 YYNGEE. The CDR3 is 16 amino acids. Germline trimming cut 0 bases from V and 0 bases from J; bases unmatched to any gene: 4. The DNA of the CDR3 is TGTGCCAGCAGCGTAGGTACTAGCGTAAGCACAGATACGCAGTATTTT. Protein: CASSVGTSVSTDTQYF.

V gene TRBV5-1 combines with J gene TRBJ2-3; D possibly corresponds to TRBD1 (6 bases). The V end lost 0 bases, the J end lost 0 bases, and 11 bases lay between the germline ends. Germline V gene lookup returns CDR1 SGHRS and CDR2 YFSETQ. The CDR3 sequence is 16 residues long. The CDR3 protein is CASSLGTGLSTDTQYF. The CDR3 region has the DNA TGCGCCAGCAGCTTGGGTACAGGGTTAAGCACAGATACGCAGTATTTT.

The chain links TRBV18 to TRBJ2-5; TRBD1 matches at 10 bases. Losses at the gene ends were 4 bases for V and 5 bases for J; bases not matched to a gene: 4. The germline V gene encodes CDR1 KGHSH and CDR2 LQKENI. The CDR3 is 14 amino acids. CDR3 in DNA: TGTGCCAGCTCACTGACAGGGGGCAGGGAGACCCAGTACTTC. It translates to CASSLTGGRETQYF.

This rearrangement joins TRBV5-1 to TRBJ2-3; TRBD1 matches 10 bases. Germline trimming cut 4 bases from V and 6 bases from J; bases unmatched to any gene: 8. Looked up from germline, CDR1 is SGHRS and CDR2 is YFSETQ. The CDR3 is made up of 15 amino acids. The CDR3 region has the DNA TGCGCCAGCAGCCCCTCTGGACAGGGGGTGGATACGCAGTATTTT. Protein sequence: CASSPSGQGVDTQYF.

The table lists this clone with a few counts. The chain is built from TRBV27 and TRBJ1-4; the match to TRBD1 covers 7 bases. Germline V lookup: CDR1 MNHEY, CDR2 SMNVEV (reference sequence). V was pared by 6 bases and J by 8 bases, with 12 bases of the junction left unmatched. The CDR3 extends over 15 amino acids. This CDR3 reads CASSLPGGGIEKLFF. For the CDR3, the DNA is TGTGCCAGCAGCTTACCCGGAGGGGGCATCGAAAAACTGTTTTTT.